The next 8 T cell receptor beta chains were all read from a single sample in a study of T cells in Graves' hyperthyroidism and ophthalmopathy (dated by TCRdb to about 2019). The protocol used for the library was multiplex PCR. These reads were obtained on an Illumina HiSeq 2000. The TCR beta CDR3 regions were amplified from the RNA transcripts. The first round of RT-PCR for the TCR CDR3 was performed with the HTBI primer set and the Qiagen OneStep RT-PCR kit. TCRdb reprocessed the public reads (quality trimming at Q25 with fastp, clone calling with MiXCR) and kept in-frame beta chains. When rows share a CDR3 protein, they turn into one entry using the most common DNA and genes. The sample has 500,000 or so distinct CDR3 sequences on record, roughly 16% of them singletons. Jointly, the top ten make up approximately 32% of the sample. The sequenced sample was blood. The source is a woman younger than 45 with Graves' ophthalmopathy.

Many counts were recorded for this clonotype. The chain is built from TRBV20-1 and TRBJ1-2; maybe TRBD1 (5 bases). Trimming cost V 0 bases and J 4 bases, with 12 bases left between them. Germline V lookup: CDR1 DFQATT, CDR2 SNEGSKA (reference sequence). This CDR3 is 14 amino acids long. CDR3 sequence reads: CSARDQQEIYGYTF. CDR3 coding DNA: TGCAGTGCTAGAGATCAACAGGAGATCTATGGCTACACCTTC.

In this sample, this clonotype turned up a few times. V is TRBV10-3 and J is TRBJ2-5; tentatively, D is TRBD2 (6 bases). Germline V gives CDR1 ENHRY, CDR2 SYGVKD. The CDR3 runs 14 residues. The V end was cut by 0 bases, the J end by 5 bases, with 10 bases between. In DNA form, the CDR3 reads TGTGCCATCAGTGAGTCGAGCCGGGGGGAGACCCAGTACTTC. This translates into CAISESSRGETQYF.

This clonotype was seen ten or more times. The chain carries TRBV3-1 and TRBJ2-5; D not resolved. V lost 0 bases, J lost 5 bases, and 10 bases lay in between. The CDR3 runs 14 residues. The germline V gene has CDR1 LGHDT and CDR2 YNNKEL (reference sequence). CDR3 coding DNA: TGTGCCAGCAGCCAAGAACGGGCTCGGGAGACCCAGTACTTC. The encoded protein is CASSQERARETQYF.

This clonotype has just a few counts. V and J are TRBV19 and TRBJ2-1, with D unclear. CDR3 length: 15 residues. Germline assignment: CDR1 LNHDA and CDR2 SQIVND (reference sequence). V dropped 6 bases and J dropped 4 bases, with 16 bases sitting between them. CDR3 DNA sequence: TGTGCCAGTAGCCCCTCCGTCCAAGGATACAATGAGCAGTTCTTC. Its translation: CASSPSVQGYNEQFF. Together with reference TRBV19 and TRBJ2-1, the CDR3 gives the full variable domain: DGGITQSPKYLFRKEGQNVTLSCEQNLNHDAMYWYRQDPGQGLRLIYYSQIVNDFQKGDIAEGYSVSREKKESFPLTVTSAQKNPTAFYLCASSPSVQGYNEQFFGPGTRLTVL.

This clonotype was detected ten times or more. Here the CDR3 reads CASSLSGGRAYNEQFF. CDR3 nucleotide sequence: TGTGCCAGCAGCTTATCGGGTGGGAGGGCCTACAATGAGCAGTTCTTC. The V and J genes are TRBV11-2 and TRBJ2-1; TRBD2 matches 7 bases. This CDR3 has 16 residues. V was pared by 2 bases and J by 2 bases, with 6 bases of the junction left unmatched. Germline assignment: CDR1 SGHAT and CDR2 FQNNGV.

The chain carries TRBV30 and TRBJ2-5; 10 positions match TRBD1. V lost 7 bases, J lost 4 bases, and 6 bases stayed unmatched. The CDR3 extends over 13 amino acids. Germline V gene data show CDR1 as GTSNPN and CDR2 as SVGIG (reference sequence). CDR3 residues: CAFGQGELETQYF. The DNA of the CDR3 is TGTGCCTTCGGACAGGGGGAGCTAGAGACCCAGTACTTC.

This clonotype was seen a few times. This chain joins TRBV2 and TRBJ1-6, with TRBD1 matching over 8 bases. CDR3 length: 14 amino acids. V trimming: 5 bases; J trimming: 10 bases; junction bases outside the gene matches: 7. Germline V gene lookup returns CDR1 SNHLY and CDR2 FYNNEI. In DNA form, the CDR3 reads TGTGCCAGCAGTTACGGACAGGGTCGGTCACCCCTCCACTTT. Translation gives CASSYGQGRSPLHF.

This clonotype was counted between two and nine times. The V and J genes are TRBV6-2 or TRBV6-3 and TRBJ2-1; 9 bases align to TRBD2. Germline-derived CDR1 and CDR2 are MNHEY and SVGEGT. The CDR3 runs to 17 residues. V lost 6 bases and J lost 8; bases outside the gene matches: 17. CDR3 region: CASSRGSTSGSRHEQFF. As DNA, the CDR3 is TGTGCCAGCAGCCGAGGGTCTACTAGCGGGTCAAGGCATGAGCAGTTCTTC.